What follows describes a single T cell receptor beta chain. Per the original data handling: Reference gene primer amplification gave nucleated cell count estimates. Clones were sequenced by immunoSEQ multiplex PCR, and TCRdb holds only the in-frame ones, with some missing. D and trimming come from the DNA, and the V and J calls and clone size come from that table. The repertoire includes about 210,000 clones, around 90% of them detected once, and more than 0.95% sits in the top ten. The data were obtained in a study of blood T cell repertoires in COVID-19. Study-wide background: PBMCs, B-cell-depleted T cells, or T cells were the source of the cDNA or gDNA that made up the material.

The CDR3 loop spans 14 amino acids. Per germline, CDR1 MDHEN and CDR2 SYDVKM. V shed 6 bases and J 3 bases; nucleotides not matched to a gene: 5. The source of this sequence is a man in his thirties or forties with acute or convalescent COVID-19. Sequencing was carried out using peripheral blood. This rearrangement joins TRBV28 to TRBJ1-5, with 7 bases identical to TRBD1. CDR3 sequence (DNA): TGTGCCAGCAGCCCCGACAGGGTCAATCAGCCCCAGCATTTT. It specifies CASSPDRVNQPQHF.